The TCR beta chain described here comes from a study of technical replicates of blood from several donors. Generated by immunoSEQ multiplex PCR, the TCRdb table keeps only in-frame clones and is missing some. The sample yields some 75,000 clones, around 96% seen once. The length of the CDR3 is 12 residues. Trimming removed 10 bases at V and 0 bases at J, with 6 bases between. Per germline, CDR1 LNHDA and CDR2 SQIVND (reference sequence). This chain joins TRBV19 and TRBJ2-2; D is ambiguous. The sequencing input was T cells isolated from PBMCs. The clonotype was recovered from a human donor in good health. CDR3 protein: CATTTNTGELFF. The CDR3 DNA reads TGTGCCACCACAACGAACACCGGGGAGCTGTTTTTT.